This passage covers 24 T cell receptor beta chains from one sample sequenced in a study of STAT5B mutations in CD4+ large granular lymphocyte leukemia. Only in-frame clones appear in the TCRdb table, and some are missing; sequencing was by immunoSEQ multiplex PCR. The table shows about 30,000 clones, with roughly 78% occurring only once. The sequenced sample consisted of CD4+ T cells from blood buffy coats. These receptors were collected from a human donor in good health.

V and J are TRBV9 and TRBJ2-7; 9 nucleotides align to TRBD1. The length of the CDR3 is 16 residues. The germline CDR1 and CDR2 sequences are SGDLS and YYNGEE. The J segment lost 2 bases and the V segment lost 4 bases, leaving 10 bases of the junction unmatched. CDR3 protein: CASSQNPGQGPYEQYF. CDR3 DNA: TGTGCCAGCAGCCAGAACCCGGGACAGGGACCCTACGAGCAGTACTTC.

The rearrangement links TRBV10-3 to TRBJ1-2; 10 bases agree with TRBD1. The CDR3 has 15 residues. CDR1 is ENHRY and CDR2 is SYGVKD in the germline V gene. Trimming cost V 6 bases and J 2 bases; bases outside gene matches: 6. The CDR3 DNA follows: TGTGCCATCAGGGCTCAGGACAGGGGGAACTATGGCTACACCTTC. This gives the protein CAIRAQDRGNYGYTF.

In this sample, this clone turned up a few times. DNA of the CDR3: TGTGCCAGCAGCTCAAGGCGCCGGGGGAATTGGGGCACCGGGGAGCTGTTTTTT. This gives the protein CASSSRRRGNWGTGELFF. The J gene is TRBJ2-2, the V gene TRBV5-6; perhaps TRBD2 as D (6 bases). This CDR3 spans 18 amino acids. V gave up 3 bases and J gave up 4 bases, with 22 bases separating them. CDR1 SGHDT and CDR2 YYEEEE come from the germline V gene.

The V and J genes are TRBV5-4 and TRBJ1-6; unclear D gene. The V gene lost 2 bases and the J gene lost 0 bases, with 6 bases spanning the gap. The germline V gene has CDR1 SGHNT and CDR2 YYREEE (reference sequence). This CDR3 region has 15 residues. The CDR3 DNA follows: TGTGCCAGCAGCTTACCCGGCTCCTATAATTCACCCCTCCACTTT. It is translated as CASSLPGSYNSPLHF.

This chain connects TRBV15 to TRBJ2-1; D gene ambiguous. Germline V gives CDR1 LNHNV, CDR2 YYDKDF (reference sequence). V was pared by 0 bases and J by 10 bases, with 10 bases between. The CDR3 runs 13 residues. CDR3 loop: CATSREGQREQFF. The DNA of the CDR3 is TGTGCCACCAGCAGAGAGGGCCAACGGGAGCAGTTCTTC.

This chain joins TRBV7-3 and TRBJ2-2; 9 nucleotides align to TRBD1. There are 15 residues in the CDR3. V gave up 4 bases and J gave up 5 bases; unmatched junction bases: 5. Germline loops: CDR1 SGHTA, CDR2 FQGTGA. The CDR3 coding sequence is TGTGCCAGCAGCTCCTACGGACAGGGGACCGGGGAGCTGTTTTTT. Protein product: CASSSYGQGTGELFF.

The V call is TRBV15, the J call TRBJ2-5; 7 nucleotides align to TRBD2. The CDR3 is made up of 12 amino acids. The V gene end was trimmed by 8 bases and the J gene end by 4 bases; junction bases not matched to a gene: 4. The germline gives CDR1 LNHNV, CDR2 YYDKDF (reference sequence). CDR3 region: CATGRVGETQYF. CDR3 sequence (DNA): TGTGCCACCGGGAGGGTTGGAGAGACCCAGTACTTC. The full variable domain, in which reference TRBV15 and TRBJ2-5 provide the parts outside the CDR3, is DAMVIQNPRYQVTQFGKPVTLSCSQTLNHNVMYWYQQKSSQAPKLLFHYYDKDFNNEADTPDNFQSRRPNTSFCFLDIRSPGLGDTAMYLCATGRVGETQYFGPGTRLLVL.

This chain connects TRBV6-6 to TRBJ1-5; possible D gene TRBD1, 6 bases. There are 14 residues in the CDR3. CDR1 MNHNY and CDR2 SVGAGI come from the germline V gene (reference sequence). Trimming took 2 bases from V and 1 from J, leaving 6 bases between them. DNA of the CDR3: TGTGCCAGCAGTTACAGGGGGAGCAATCAGCCCCAGCATTTT. Protein product: CASSYRGSNQPQHF.

This clone turned up a few times. The chain has TRBV6-5 and TRBJ1-2; 7 bases match TRBD1. The CDR3 length is 14 residues. The germline V gene has CDR1 MNHEY and CDR2 SVGAGI. V shed 5 bases and J 7 bases; nucleotides not matched to a gene: 10. CDR3 in amino acids: CASSKGQHISGYTF. The CDR3 DNA reads TGTGCCAGCAGTAAGGGACAGCACATCTCTGGCTACACCTTC.

The genes are TRBV2 and TRBJ1-1; unclear D gene. V lost 7 bases, J lost 1 base, and 10 bases lay in between. The CDR3 consists of 13 residues. Germline CDR1 SNHLY, CDR2 FYNNEI. The CDR3 coding sequence is TGTGCCAGCAAGTACTCAGCGAACACTGAAGCTTTCTTT. Its protein product is CASKYSANTEAFF.

The chain recombines TRBV5-6 with TRBJ1-2, with D hard to call. This CDR3 has 12 residues. The germline V and J ends were trimmed by 2 bases and 7 bases, with 9 bases remaining between them. Per germline, CDR1 SGHDT and CDR2 YYEEEE. The CDR3 loop reads CASSLIGVGYTF. The CDR3 DNA reads as TGTGCCAGCAGCTTAATTGGGGTTGGCTACACCTTC.

The genes are TRBV30 and TRBJ1-6; a weak D match, TRBD1 (6 bases). The CDR3 runs to 15 residues. Germline V lookup: CDR1 GTSNPN, CDR2 SVGIG (reference sequence). Trimming left V 7 bases short and J 6 bases short, with 19 bases between. The CDR3 DNA sequence: TGTGCCTACCCCTCCGGGGGGGCCGGTAATTCACCCCTCCACTTT. Amino acids: CAYPSGGAGNSPLHF.

The chain recombines TRBV6-5 with TRBJ2-1, with D perhaps TRBD1 (6 bases). Trimming shortened V by 5 bases and J by 10 bases, and 12 bases separated the two germline ends. The CDR3 contains 12 residues. The germline gives CDR1 MNHEY, CDR2 SVGAGI. CDR3 sequence: CASSTTGPEQFF. CDR3 sequence (DNA): TGTGCCAGCAGTACGACAGGCCCCGAGCAGTTCTTC.

The rearrangement links TRBV11-2 to TRBJ1-6; D not certain. The germline gives CDR1 SGHAT, CDR2 FQNNGV. CDR3 length: 17 residues. Trimming left V 3 bases short and J 0 bases short, with 12 bases between. CDR3: CASSLDPLGSYNSPLHF. CDR3 nucleotides: TGTGCCAGCAGCTTGGACCCCTTGGGCTCCTATAATTCACCCCTCCACTTT. Looking up the rest from reference TRBV11-2 and TRBJ1-6 gives the full variable domain: EAGVAQSPRYKIIEKRQSVAFWCNPISGHATLYWYQQILGQGPKLLIQFQNNGVVDDSQLPKDRFSAERLKGVDSTLKIQPAKLEDSAVYLCASSLDPLGSYNSPLHFGNGTRLTVT.

The V call is TRBV2, the J call TRBJ1-1; possibly TRBD1 for D (5 bases). There are 14 residues in the CDR3. Trimming left V 5 bases short and J 6 bases short, with 16 bases between. Germline V gene lookup returns CDR1 SNHLY and CDR2 FYNNEI. The CDR3 coding sequence is TGTGCCAGCAGTCAGGGAATACTCTTCCCTGAAGCTTTCTTT. As protein: CASSQGILFPEAFF.

The CDR3 DNA reads as TGTGCCAGTAGTATTGCTGCCGGAACCTATGGCTACACCTTC. Its protein product is CASSIAAGTYGYTF. The chain is built from TRBV19 and TRBJ1-2; D is undetermined. The CDR3 runs to 14 residues. Deletions cut 3 bases from V and 4 bases from J, with 12 bases between. CDR1 and CDR2 from the germline V gene are LNHDA and SQIVND (reference sequence). The whole variable domain, filled in from reference TRBV19 and TRBJ1-2, reads DGGITQSPKYLFRKEGQNVTLSCEQNLNHDAMYWYRQDPGQGLRLIYYSQIVNDFQKGDIAEGYSVSREKKESFPLTVTSAQKNPTAFYLCASSIAAGTYGYTFGSGTRLTVV.

This rearrangement joins TRBV6-5 to TRBJ2-3; D remains ambiguous. CDR1 and CDR2 from the germline V gene are MNHEY and SVGAGI. The CDR3 consists of 12 residues. Trimming shortened V by 6 bases and J by 2 bases, and 6 bases separated the two germline ends. The CDR3 coding sequence is TGTGCCAGCAGATCCACCACAGATACGCAGTATTTT. It specifies CASRSTTDTQYF.

The V and J genes are TRBV29-1 and TRBJ2-7; TRBD1 might be the D (6 bases). CDR3 length: 11 amino acids. V lost 6 bases to trimming and J lost 3 bases, with 9 bases between them. Looked up from germline, CDR1 is SQVTM and CDR2 is ANQGSEA. The CDR3 loop is CSVGQIYEQYF. The DNA of the CDR3 is TGCAGCGTCGGACAGATCTACGAGCAGTACTTC.

The chain combines TRBV6-6 with TRBJ1-4; 7 bases align to TRBD1. In germline, CDR1 is MNHNY, CDR2 SVGAGI (reference sequence). CDR3 length: 15 amino acids. V dropped 0 bases and J dropped 5; count of bases not matched to a gene: 3. The CDR3 region is CASSYSGTANEKLFF. CDR3 nucleotide sequence: TGTGCCAGCAGTTACTCCGGGACAGCAAATGAAAAACTGTTTTTT.

The chain uses TRBV5-1 and TRBJ1-2; D is undetermined. The germline V and J ends were trimmed by 0 bases and 5 bases, with 8 bases remaining between them. Per the germline V gene, CDR1 is SGHRS and CDR2 is YFSETQ. This CDR3 region has 13 residues. The DNA for the CDR3 is TGCGCCAGCAGCTTGGGGACCGATTATGGCTACACCTTC. Encoded protein: CASSLGTDYGYTF.

Comment on this clone: Other DNA sequences in the sample encode the same CDR3. The CDR3 nucleotides are TGCGCCAGCAGTGAGTCAGGGAGCAATCAGCCCCAGCATTTT. Protein: CASSESGSNQPQHF. The gene calls are TRBV10-1 and TRBJ1-5; D remains ambiguous. V was clipped by 0 bases and J by 1 base, with 4 bases between them. CDR3 length equals 14 residues. Germline CDR1 WNHNN, CDR2 SYGVQD (reference sequence).

The gene calls are TRBV7-2 and TRBJ1-5; D is undetermined. The V gene's germline CDR1 is SGHTA and CDR2 FQGNSA. There are 15 residues in the CDR3. V shed 1 base and J shed 3 bases, with 10 bases lying between them. The CDR3 is CASSLEKGANQPQHF. In DNA, the CDR3 is TGTGCCAGCAGCTTAGAAAAGGGCGCCAATCAGCCCCAGCATTTT. Filled out from reference TRBV7-2 and TRBJ1-5, the complete variable domain reads GAGVSQSPSNKVTEKGKDVELRCDPISGHTALYWYRQSLGQGLEFLIYFQGNSAPDKSGLPSDRFSAERTGGSVSTLTIQRTQQEDSAVYLCASSLEKGANQPQHFGDGTRLSIL.

The V call is TRBV2, the J call TRBJ1-4, with 7 bases lining up with TRBD1. Trimming removed 7 bases from V and 7 bases from J; junction bases left unmatched: 6. Germline V gives CDR1 SNHLY, CDR2 FYNNEI. The CDR3 length is 13 residues. The CDR3 sequence: CASMQGVAEKLFF. CDR3 DNA sequence: TGTGCCAGCATGCAGGGGGTCGCTGAAAAACTGTTTTTT.

The chain joins TRBV6-1 to TRBJ2-7; possibly TRBD2 for D (6 bases). Trimming pared 4 bases from V and 4 bases from J, leaving 14 bases between. Germline CDR1 MNHNS, CDR2 SASEGT. The CDR3 contains 14 residues. The CDR3 loop is CASSASGTAYEQYF. The CDR3 DNA is TGTGCCAGCAGTGCGTCCGGGACTGCGTACGAGCAGTACTTC.